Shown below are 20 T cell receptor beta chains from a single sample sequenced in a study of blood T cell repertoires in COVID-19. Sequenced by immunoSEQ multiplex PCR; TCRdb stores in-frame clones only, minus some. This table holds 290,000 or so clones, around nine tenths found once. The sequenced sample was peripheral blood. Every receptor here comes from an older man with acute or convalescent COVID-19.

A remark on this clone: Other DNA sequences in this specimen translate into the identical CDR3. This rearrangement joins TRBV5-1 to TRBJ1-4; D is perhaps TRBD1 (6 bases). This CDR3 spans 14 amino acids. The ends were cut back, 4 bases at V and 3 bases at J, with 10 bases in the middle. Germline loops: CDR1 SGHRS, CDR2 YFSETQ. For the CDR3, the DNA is TGCGCCAGCAGCCTACAGGGACCTAATGAAAAACTGTTTTTT. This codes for CASSLQGPNEKLFF.

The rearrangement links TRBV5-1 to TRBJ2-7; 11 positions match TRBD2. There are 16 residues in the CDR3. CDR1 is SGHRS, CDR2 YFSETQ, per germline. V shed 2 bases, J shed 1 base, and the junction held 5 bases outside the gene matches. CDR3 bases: TGCGCCAGCAGCTTCGAGACTAGCGGGGTGTCCTACGAGCAGTACTTC. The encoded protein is CASSFETSGVSYEQYF. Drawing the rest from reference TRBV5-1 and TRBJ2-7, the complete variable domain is KAGVTQTPRYLIKTRGQQVTLSCSPISGHRSVSWYQQTPGQGLQFLFEYFSETQRNKGNFPGRFSGRQFSNSRSEMNVSTLELGDSALYLCASSFETSGVSYEQYFGPGTRLTVT.

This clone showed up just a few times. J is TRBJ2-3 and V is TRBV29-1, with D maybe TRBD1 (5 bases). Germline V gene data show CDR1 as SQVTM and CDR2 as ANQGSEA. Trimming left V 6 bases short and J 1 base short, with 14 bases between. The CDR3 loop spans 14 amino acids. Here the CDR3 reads CSVKSQGRTDTQYF. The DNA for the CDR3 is TGCAGCGTAAAATCCCAGGGTCGCACAGATACGCAGTATTTT.

CDR3 sequence: CASSARAGTYEQYF. Written as DNA, the CDR3 is TGTGCCAGCAGTGCGAGGGCAGGGACATACGAGCAGTACTTC. The chain is built from TRBV25-1 and TRBJ2-7; D possibly corresponds to TRBD1 (6 bases). Deletions cut 4 bases from V and 4 bases from J, with 14 bases between. The germline CDR1 and CDR2 sequences are MGHDK and SYGVNS. CDR3 length equals 14 residues.

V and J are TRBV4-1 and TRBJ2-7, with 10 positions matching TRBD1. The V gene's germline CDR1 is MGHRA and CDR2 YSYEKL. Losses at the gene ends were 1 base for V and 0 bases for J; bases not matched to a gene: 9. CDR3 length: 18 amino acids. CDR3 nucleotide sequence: TGCGCCAGCAGCCAAGGTCCTTTCGGGACAGGGGTCTCCTACGAGCAGTACTTC. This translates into CASSQGPFGTGVSYEQYF.

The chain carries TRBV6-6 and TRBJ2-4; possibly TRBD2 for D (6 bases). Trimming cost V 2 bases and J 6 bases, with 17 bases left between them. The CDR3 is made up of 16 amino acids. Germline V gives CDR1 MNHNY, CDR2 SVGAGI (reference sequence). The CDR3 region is CASSYVRDLTRNIQYF. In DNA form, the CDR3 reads TGTGCCAGCAGTTACGTGCGGGACCTGACCCGAAACATTCAGTACTTC.

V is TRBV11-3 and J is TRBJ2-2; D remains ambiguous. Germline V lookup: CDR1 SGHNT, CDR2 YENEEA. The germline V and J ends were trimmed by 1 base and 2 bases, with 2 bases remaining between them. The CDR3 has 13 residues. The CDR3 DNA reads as TGTGCCAGCAGCTTAGCTAACACCGGGGAGCTGTTTTTT. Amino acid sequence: CASSLANTGELFF.

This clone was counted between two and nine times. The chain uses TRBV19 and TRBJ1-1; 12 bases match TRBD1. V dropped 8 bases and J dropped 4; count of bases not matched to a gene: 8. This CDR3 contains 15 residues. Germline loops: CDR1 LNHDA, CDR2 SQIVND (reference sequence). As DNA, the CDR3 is TGTGCCAGTTCACGCACGGGACAGGGGGCCACTGAAGCTTTCTTT. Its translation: CASSRTGQGATEAFF. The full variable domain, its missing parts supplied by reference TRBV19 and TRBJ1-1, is DGGITQSPKYLFRKEGQNVTLSCEQNLNHDAMYWYRQDPGQGLRLIYYSQIVNDFQKGDIAEGYSVSREKKESFPLTVTSAQKNPTAFYLCASSRTGQGATEAFFGQGTRLTVV.

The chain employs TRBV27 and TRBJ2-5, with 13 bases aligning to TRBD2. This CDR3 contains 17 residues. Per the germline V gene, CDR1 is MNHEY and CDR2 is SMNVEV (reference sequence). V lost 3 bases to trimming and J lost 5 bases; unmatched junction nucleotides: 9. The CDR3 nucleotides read TGTGCCAGCAGTTTGCGGACTAGCGGGAGTTTTGGGGAGACCCAGTACTTC. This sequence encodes CASSLRTSGSFGETQYF.

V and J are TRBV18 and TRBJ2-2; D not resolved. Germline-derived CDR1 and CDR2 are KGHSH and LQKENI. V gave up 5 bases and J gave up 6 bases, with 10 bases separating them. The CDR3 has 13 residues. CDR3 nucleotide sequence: TGTGCCAGCTCAAAGTCCCGGGCCGGGGAGCTGTTTTTT. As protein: CASSKSRAGELFF.

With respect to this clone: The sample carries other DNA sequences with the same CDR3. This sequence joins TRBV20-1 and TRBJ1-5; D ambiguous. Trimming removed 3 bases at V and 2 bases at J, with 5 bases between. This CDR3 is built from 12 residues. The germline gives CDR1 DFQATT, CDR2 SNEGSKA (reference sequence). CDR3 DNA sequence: TGCAGTGCTAGTCCGGGCAATCAGCCCCAGCATTTT. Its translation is CSASPGNQPQHF.

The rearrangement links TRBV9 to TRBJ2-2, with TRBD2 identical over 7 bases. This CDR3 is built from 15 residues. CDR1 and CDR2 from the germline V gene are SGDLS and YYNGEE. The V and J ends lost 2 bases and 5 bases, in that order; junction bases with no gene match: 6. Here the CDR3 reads CASSVPAGFTGELFF. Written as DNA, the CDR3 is TGTGCCAGCAGCGTTCCAGCGGGGTTTACCGGGGAGCTGTTTTTT.

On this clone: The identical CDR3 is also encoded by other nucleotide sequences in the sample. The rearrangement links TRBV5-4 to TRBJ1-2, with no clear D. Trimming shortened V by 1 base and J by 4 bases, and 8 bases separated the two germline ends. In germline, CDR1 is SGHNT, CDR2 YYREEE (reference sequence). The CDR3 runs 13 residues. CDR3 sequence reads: CASSLRGSYGYTF. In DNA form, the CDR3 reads TGTGCCAGCAGCTTGCGGGGATCCTATGGCTACACCTTC.

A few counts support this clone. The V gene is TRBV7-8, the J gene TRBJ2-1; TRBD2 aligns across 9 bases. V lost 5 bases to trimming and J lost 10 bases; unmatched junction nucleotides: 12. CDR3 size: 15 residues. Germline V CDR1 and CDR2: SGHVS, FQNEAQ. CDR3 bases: TGTGCCAGCAGCCGAGGAGGTAGCGGGAGTATGGAGCAGTTCTTC. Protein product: CASSRGGSGSMEQFF.

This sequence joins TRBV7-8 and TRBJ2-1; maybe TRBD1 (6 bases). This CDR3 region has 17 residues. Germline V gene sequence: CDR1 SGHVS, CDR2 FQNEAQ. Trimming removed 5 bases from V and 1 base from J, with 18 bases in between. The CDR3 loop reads CASSPPRGWPSYNEQFF. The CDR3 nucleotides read TGTGCCAGCAGCCCCCCGAGGGGGTGGCCTTCCTACAATGAGCAGTTCTTC.

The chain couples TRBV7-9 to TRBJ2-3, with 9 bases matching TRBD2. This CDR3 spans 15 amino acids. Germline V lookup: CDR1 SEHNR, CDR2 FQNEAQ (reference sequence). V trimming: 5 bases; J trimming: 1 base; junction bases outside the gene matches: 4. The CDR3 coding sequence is TGTGCCAGCAGCCCGGCTAGCGGGGGCACAGATACGCAGTATTTT. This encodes CASSPASGGTDTQYF. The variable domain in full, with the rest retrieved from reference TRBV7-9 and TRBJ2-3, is DTGVSQNPRHKITKRGQNVTFRCDPISEHNRLYWYRQTLGQGPEFLTYFQNEAQLEKSRLLSDRFSAERPKGSFSTLEIQRTEQGDSAMYLCASSPASGGTDTQYFGPGTRLTVL.

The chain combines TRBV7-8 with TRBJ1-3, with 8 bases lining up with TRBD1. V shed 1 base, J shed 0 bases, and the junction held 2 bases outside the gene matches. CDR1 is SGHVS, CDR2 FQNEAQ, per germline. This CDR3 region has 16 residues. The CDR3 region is CASSLGQGSSGNTIYF. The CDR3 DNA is TGTGCCAGCAGCTTAGGACAGGGGAGCTCTGGAAACACCATATATTTT.

CDR3 in amino acids: CASSRGTVRDYGYTF. As DNA, the CDR3 is TGTGCCAGCAGCCGTGGGACAGTAAGGGACTATGGCTACACCTTC. The genes are TRBV5-4 and TRBJ1-2; 7 bases match TRBD1. This CDR3 is built from 15 residues. With 4 bases clipped from V and 3 bases from J, the junction kept 9 bases outside the gene matches. The V gene's germline CDR1 is SGHNT and CDR2 YYREEE (reference sequence).

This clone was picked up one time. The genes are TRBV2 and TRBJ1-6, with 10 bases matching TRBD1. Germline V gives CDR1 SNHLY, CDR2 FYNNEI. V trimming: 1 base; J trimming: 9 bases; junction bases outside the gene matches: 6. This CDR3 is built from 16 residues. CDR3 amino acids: CASSEGSTGGTSPLHF. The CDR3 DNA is TGTGCCAGCAGTGAAGGCTCGACAGGGGGCACTTCACCCCTCCACTTT.

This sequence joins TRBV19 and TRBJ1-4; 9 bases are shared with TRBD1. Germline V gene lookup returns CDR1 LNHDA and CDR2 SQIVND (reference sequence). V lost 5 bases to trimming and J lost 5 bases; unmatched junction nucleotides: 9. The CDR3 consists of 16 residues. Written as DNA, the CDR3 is TGTGCCAGTAGTTCGCCCAACAGGGGGCAGAATGAAAAACTGTTTTTT. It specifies CASSSPNRGQNEKLFF.